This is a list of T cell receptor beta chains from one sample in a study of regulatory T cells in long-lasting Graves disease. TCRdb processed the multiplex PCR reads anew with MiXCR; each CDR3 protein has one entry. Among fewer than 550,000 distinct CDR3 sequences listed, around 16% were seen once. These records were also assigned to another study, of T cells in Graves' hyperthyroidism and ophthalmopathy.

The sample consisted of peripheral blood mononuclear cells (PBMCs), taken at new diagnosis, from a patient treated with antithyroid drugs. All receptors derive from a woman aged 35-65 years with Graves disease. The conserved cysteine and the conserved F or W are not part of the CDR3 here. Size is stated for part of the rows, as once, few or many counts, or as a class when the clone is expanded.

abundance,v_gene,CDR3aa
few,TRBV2,ASSDVLPSTDTQY
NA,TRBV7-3,ASSLSRDRGGETQY
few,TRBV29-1,SVLDRGQGDTQY
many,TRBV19,ASNSGDYEQY
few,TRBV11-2,ASSLGQGHQPQH
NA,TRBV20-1,SAPSGGGINEQF
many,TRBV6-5,ASSYGGTYNEQF
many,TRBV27,ASSSYLRGTSGGPTHADTQY
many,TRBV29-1,SAGQANTEAF
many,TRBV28,ASTLTGTHEQY